This is a list of T cell receptor beta chains from one sample in a study of CD8+ T cells in alopecia areata. TCRdb's table, derived via immunoSEQ multiplex PCR, lists solely in-frame clones and lacks some. The table records about 210,000 clones, around 57% of them present only once. The starting material was CD4+ T cells sorted from blood, obtained at week 4, from a patient treated with tofacitinib. Receptors originate from a human donor with alopecia areata. Both conserved end residues are part of each CDR3. The order of the fields is D gene, J gene, clone size, V gene, CDR3 DNA, CDR3 protein. A D gene is named only where the DNA matches it firmly. Not every row has a clone size; where given, it reads once, few, many or a size class.

D gene: -; J gene: TRBJ2-1; clone size: -; V gene: TRBV30; CDR3 DNA: TGTGCCTGGACGCCGGGACCCCCGGCGGATGAGCAGTTCTTC; CDR3 protein: CAWTPGPPADEQFF
D gene: -; J gene: TRBJ2-3; clone size: few; V gene: TRBV21-1; CDR3 DNA: TGTGCCAGCAGCACCCCGACTAGCGCACGCACACACACAGATACGCAGTATTTT; CDR3 protein: CASSTPTSARTHTDTQYF
D gene: -; J gene: TRBJ1-4; clone size: -; V gene: TRBV2; CDR3 DNA: TGTGCCAGCAGACAGGCCTATGGTGAAAAACTGTTTTTT; CDR3 protein: CASRQAYGEKLFF
D gene: -; J gene: TRBJ2-7; clone size: few; V gene: TRBV5-1; CDR3 DNA: TGCGCCAGCAGCTCTTCTTGGGGGGCCTCCTACGAGCAGTACTTC; CDR3 protein: CASSSSWGASYEQYF
D gene: -; J gene: TRBJ2-3; clone size: few; V gene: TRBV5-1; CDR3 DNA: TGCGCCAGCAGGGCCGAGGCTGGCACAGATACGCAGTATTTT; CDR3 protein: CASRAEAGTDTQYF
D gene: -; J gene: TRBJ1-3; clone size: -; V gene: TRBV10-2; CDR3 DNA: TGCGCCAGCACGGAGCAGGTCTTTGGAAACACCATATATTTT; CDR3 protein: CASTEQVFGNTIYF
D gene: -; J gene: TRBJ1-6; clone size: few; V gene: TRBV6-1; CDR3 DNA: TGTGCCAGCAAGGGGGGGAATTCACCCCTCCACTTT; CDR3 protein: CASKGGNSPLHF
D gene: TRBD1; J gene: TRBJ2-7; clone size: -; V gene: TRBV7-9; CDR3 DNA: TGTGCCAGCAGCTGGGCCGGGACAGGTGAGCAGTACTTC; CDR3 protein: CASSWAGTGEQYF
D gene: -; J gene: TRBJ1-2; clone size: -; V gene: TRBV7-2; CDR3 DNA: TGTGCCAGCAGCTTAGTTACAGGACTCTCTGATGGCTACACCTTC; CDR3 protein: CASSLVTGLSDGYTF
D gene: -; J gene: TRBJ1-5; clone size: -; V gene: TRBV6-6; CDR3 DNA: TGTGCCAGCAGATCCCGCCCGGCGGGGCAGCCCCAGCATTTT; CDR3 protein: CASRSRPAGQPQHF
D gene: -; J gene: TRBJ2-3; clone size: -; V gene: TRBV14; CDR3 DNA: TGTGCCAGCAGCCCGCATCTCGGGGTTGGAGATACGCAGTATTTT; CDR3 protein: CASSPHLGVGDTQYF
D gene: -; J gene: TRBJ1-5; clone size: -; V gene: TRBV30; CDR3 DNA: TGTGCCTGGAGTGTTGGAGGGGACAATCAGCCCCAGCATTTT; CDR3 protein: CAWSVGGDNQPQHF
D gene: TRBD1; J gene: TRBJ1-2; clone size: -; V gene: TRBV30; CDR3 DNA: TGTGCCTGGAGTCGGGCTGTTTCGCGGACAGGGGTTCATGGCTACACCTTC; CDR3 protein: CAWSRAVSRTGVHGYTF
D gene: -; J gene: TRBJ1-2; clone size: -; V gene: TRBV29-1; CDR3 DNA: TGCAGCGTCTATGGACTGAACTATGGCTACACCTTC; CDR3 protein: CSVYGLNYGYTF
D gene: TRBD2; J gene: TRBJ2-1; clone size: -; V gene: TRBV9; CDR3 DNA: TGTGCCAGCAGCGTGACTAGCGGGGGGGCCAGGTATGAATACAATGAGCAGTTCTTC; CDR3 protein: CASSVTSGGARYEYNEQFF